This T cell receptor (beta chain) was sequenced in a study of cytomegalovirus exposure and HLA in healthy donors (dated by TCRdb to the late 2010s). Turning to the overall study: An earlier analysis of a few hundred of the donors reported 276 Gb of sequence data and 100 million to 120 million unique TCR beta sequences obtained from about 170 million T cells. An early release that covered about 600 HLA-typed donors contained around 330 gigabases of sequencing data and about 93 million unique TCR sequences. Among the roughly 370 genotyped donors, approximately 77% belonged to the genetic ancestry cluster associated with self-reported Caucasian donors. The study aimed to test whether signatures of past pathogen exposure could be identified by cataloging public T cell receptors. The study used immunosequencing to profile the T cell repertoires of approximately 650 subjects and linked those repertoires to cytomegalovirus serostatus. A separate validation cohort of about 110 different subjects was used in addition to the approximately 700-subject first cohort. The study combined high-throughput TCR immunosequencing, statistical association of individual TCRs with disease status, and machine learning to predict cytomegalovirus infection status. In a later analysis, previously published TCR beta repertoires from 550 to 750 donors were re-analyzed and high-resolution HLA genotyping was added so that TCR occurrence patterns could be studied. In the later analysis, no new phenotypic data were used to find candidate immune exposures; instead, reliance was placed on TCR beta sequences and their occurrence across donors. An earlier analysis of more than 450 of the donors used high-throughput TCR beta sequencing to judge whether each TCR beta V gene segment behaved as functional or pseudogenic. Donor age, sex, ethnicity and CMV serostatus were compiled alongside the repertoire data. A later genetic analysis took genome-wide SNP genotypes for about 55% of the 666 donors and used that subset as a discovery cohort. Every discovery cohort repertoire had been produced on one sequencing platform. HLA typing covered class I and class II loci at four-digit resolution. The number of typed donors differed by locus: about 620-640 for A, B, C, DRB1 and DQB1; some 500 for DQA1; approximately 600 for DPA1; and some 450 for DPB1. Because of strong linkage in the cohort, roughly five DR-DQ haplotypes were treated as single units for association and clustering. Across about 370 genotyped donors of the cohort, an average of about 220,000 unique TCR beta nucleotide sequences per donor were sequenced, and around 19% of those sequences were non-productive. What the study reported, not specific to this receptor: Correlated functional status among segregating V segments might reflect linkage disequilibrium, but an unknown experimental factor could not be ruled out. According to a later analysis, most CMV-associated TCR beta chains appeared to be HLA-restricted, and the HLA associations seemed to be driven largely by CMV exposure. In a later genetic analysis, a missense DCLRE1C variant was associated with V-gene and J-gene trimming of TCR beta chains, and the association was replicated in an independent cohort. A later genetic analysis reported fewer N-insertions in productive TCRs among donors in an Asian-associated ancestry cluster than the roughly 620-donor mean. A further reported finding was that TCR beta sequences accurately predicted the HLA-A and HLA-B alleles for most subjects in the first cohort. In both the original and validation cohorts, the classifier was reported to diagnose cytomegalovirus status with high specificity and sensitivity. When HLA alleles, especially DR and DQ, strongly co-occurred, TCR associations were difficult to assign to individual alleles. The only immune exposure information available for the cohort was CMV serostatus. The 87-base-pair reads could not distinguish some IMGT-functional V segments, including TRBV6-2 and TRBV6-3, so those segments were excluded. In a later analysis, HLA-associated TCR beta chains showed more clonal expansion and lower generation probabilities than non-associated chains that were equally common. At a false discovery rate of 0.05, a later analysis linked under 20,000 TCR beta sequences to specific HLA alleles. The authors suggested that the approach could potentially be extended to other disease states and immunological phenotypes. A group of highly shared sequence variants was considered likely to be a technical artifact of the sequencing pipeline. Because HLA typing was unavailable for some donors at each locus, only the typed subset was used in association tests. Roughly uniform sequencing depth across donors was assumed in presence/absence analyses, although this assumption may not hold. In this cohort, only TCR beta chains were sequenced, and detectable features were limited by the absence of alpha or paired-chain data. In a later analysis, TCR association rates were found to vary across HLA loci, with the most associated TCRs seen for DRB1 alleles and the fewest for HLA-C alleles. The study listed 164 TCR beta chains as associated with cytomegalovirus. Several of the top co-occurrence clusters appeared to be linked to parvovirus B19, influenza, CMV and Epstein-Barr virus, according to a later analysis. Because counts were too low, seventeen rarely observed V segments, including chromosome 9 orphons, were excluded from the earlier analysis of under 650 of the donors. In vitro tests confirmed that a few of the cytomegalovirus-associated TCR beta chains recognize cytomegalovirus antigens. Across donors, most TCR sequences were observed very rarely, whereas some public TCRs were present in many individuals. Broadly in line with IMGT annotations, most TCR beta V segments showed up in productive rearrangements about 87% or about 30% of the time in an earlier analysis of around 550 of the donors.

The cohort comprised some 680 healthy bone marrow donors. All cohort members were sampled while nominally healthy, although unrecorded immune exposures were likely present. The donor tested CMV seronegative and was one of the 352 seronegative cohort members. A peripheral blood sample was provided by each donor, and peripheral blood mononuclear cells were used for TCR beta sequencing. Genomic DNA was extracted from the blood cell samples with the Qiagen DNeasy Blood Extraction Kit. This clone was recorded a few times. There is no known antigen for this receptor. The sample holds no much larger clone one base away, and base qualities are not on file. Library construction relied on the immunoSEQ multiplex PCR assay. The multiplex PCR relied on a mix of 60 forward primers for TCR Vbeta segments and 13 reverse primers for TCR Jbeta segments. The CDR3 region of rearranged TCR beta genes was amplified from genomic DNA with a multiplex PCR assay. Amplified TCR beta libraries were sequenced as 87-base-pair reads on the Illumina HiSeq System. The study's processing was this. A later analysis counted about 80 million unique TCR beta chains across the 670 or so repertoires, and approximately 11 million of these chains were shared by at least two donors. Raw reads were error-corrected and collapsed into unique sequences with a nearest-neighbor algorithm that merged closely related sequences to remove PCR and sequencing errors. To assign V, D and J gene segments, CDR3 sequences were aligned to IMGT reference sequences. Each retained sequence needed at least a six-nucleotide match to both a V gene segment and a J gene segment. Rearrangements were called productive when the CDR3 lacked stop codons and stayed in frame with V and J; all others were non-productive. CDR3 was defined by IMGT convention, running from the second conserved V-encoded cysteine to the conserved J-encoded phenylalanine. The earlier analysis of about 560 of the donors excluded any sequence lacking an unambiguous match to a single V gene segment. An earlier analysis of a few hundred of the donors called V segments functional above 56.7% productive rearrangements and segregating when the between-donor standard deviation exceeded 5%. A statistical classification framework was developed to diagnose cytomegalovirus status using the catalog of TCR beta chain sequences. In a later analysis, V and J genes were assigned by comparing TCR nucleotide sequences against IMGT/GENE-DB human TR gene sequences. Using the TCRdist pipeline, a later analysis assigned CDR3 sequences along with most-parsimonious VDJ recombination scenarios. In a later analysis, every TCR beta chain was defined by the combination of its CDR3 amino acid sequence and its V-gene family, and reads without a unique V-gene family were dropped. In a later analysis, 500 to 700 highly shared, low-generation-probability nucleotide sequences were removed to address suspected cross-contamination and a sequencing artifact. In a later analysis, a clonal expansion index was calculated for each public chain from normalized within-repertoire ranks of inferred template counts. In a later analysis, generation probabilities were computed with a VDJ recombination model fitted to out-of-frame rearrangements, and the resulting probabilities were checked against IGoR. A later analysis scored TCR-TCR, TCR-HLA and TCR-CMV co-occurrence with hypergeometric tests, applying a repertoire-size bias correction to TCR pairs. False discovery rates were estimated in a later analysis by permuting HLA or CMV assignments 20 times. In a later analysis, co-occurring TCRs were grouped using DBSCAN, and TCRdist sequence similarity was added for clustering within HLA-allele-positive subsets. Repertoires with fewer than 30,000 or more than 120,000 public chains, plus five repertoires with anomalous nucleotide sharing, were excluded from co-occurrence clustering. TCRdb re-hosts the immuneACCESS table, in-frame sequences only. Its copies lack some clones; in the studies checked, an unresolved V gene accounts for under half of them, and the cause for the rest is not known. The DNA gave D and trimming, while V, J and clone size come from that table. The sample table lists 170,000 or so clones, more than 70% of them with a count of one. The ten largest clones represent 0.35% to 0.4% of the sample.

V is reduced by 8 bases and J by 1 base, leaving a spacing of 17 bases between them. The germline V gene (reference sequence) specifies GTSNPN as CDR1 and SVGIG as CDR2. The CDR3 sequence holds 14 residues, the cysteine and phenylalanine included. Just the 42-base CDR3 DNA is kept, in frame starting at base 1. Sample: PBMCs. This receptor was identified in a boy between 2 and 10 years old in good health and CMV-seronegative. The chain is assembled from TRBV30 and TRBJ1-2; matching of 5 bases hints at TRBD1 as the D gene. The CDR3 loop reads CAQLGAALNYGYTF. In nucleotide form, the sequence is TGTGCCCAGTTAGGGGCAGCTCTTAACTATGGCTACACCTTC. The reference TRBV30 and TRBJ1-2 proteins fill in what lies around the CDR3, so the full variable domain reads SQTIHQWPATLVQPVGSPLSLECTVEGTSNPNLYWYRQAAGRGLQLLFYSVGIGQISSEVPQNLSASRPQDRQFILSSKKLLLSDSGFYLCAQLGAALNYGYTFGSGTRLTVV.